This T cell receptor (beta chain) was captured by sequencing in a study of blood T cell repertoires in COVID-19. The wider study: Italy, Spain and the United States were the sources of the convalescent and acute COVID-19 samples. Sources were T cells, B-cell-depleted T cells, or PBMCs; the material itself was cDNA or gDNA.

Per the original data handling: Amplification from reference gene primers served as the basis for estimated nucleated cell counts. Libraries were prepared by immunoSEQ multiplex PCR; TCRdb keeps only in-frame clonotypes and omits some of them. The DNA gave D and trimming, while V, J and clone size come from that table. This sample yields under 75,000 clones, of which approximately 89% are seen a single time; about 7.4% belongs to the top ten. Germline V gives CDR1 WSHSY, CDR2 SAAADI. V lost 2 bases and J lost 7, with 14 bases in between. This CDR3 contains 14 residues. The TCR comes from a middle-aged man with active COVID-19. The sequencing input was peripheral blood. This rearrangement joins TRBV10-2 to TRBJ1-2; D remains ambiguous. The DNA for the CDR3 is TGCGCCAGCAGTGAGCTGTCAGGCGGAGGTGGCTACACCTTC. Amino acid sequence: CASSELSGGGGYTF.